This T cell receptor (beta chain) appears in the sequencing data of a study of blood T cell repertoires in COVID-19. The data were produced by immunoSEQ multiplex PCR, yet TCRdb's version contains in-frame clones alone and is incomplete. The data show about 35,000 clones, roughly four fifths seen once. The germline V gene encodes CDR1 MNHEY and CDR2 SVGEGT. This CDR3 is 15 amino acids long. The V segment lost 4 bases and the J segment 0 bases; nucleotides outside the gene matches: 6. This sequence originates from an elderly man with active or convalescent COVID-19. The chain employs TRBV6-2 or TRBV6-3 and TRBJ2-7, with TRBD2 matching over 7 bases. Source material: peripheral blood. The CDR3 here is CASSFLAGSSYEQYF. In nucleotides, the CDR3 is TGTGCCAGCAGTTTCTTAGCGGGCTCCTCCTACGAGCAGTACTTC.